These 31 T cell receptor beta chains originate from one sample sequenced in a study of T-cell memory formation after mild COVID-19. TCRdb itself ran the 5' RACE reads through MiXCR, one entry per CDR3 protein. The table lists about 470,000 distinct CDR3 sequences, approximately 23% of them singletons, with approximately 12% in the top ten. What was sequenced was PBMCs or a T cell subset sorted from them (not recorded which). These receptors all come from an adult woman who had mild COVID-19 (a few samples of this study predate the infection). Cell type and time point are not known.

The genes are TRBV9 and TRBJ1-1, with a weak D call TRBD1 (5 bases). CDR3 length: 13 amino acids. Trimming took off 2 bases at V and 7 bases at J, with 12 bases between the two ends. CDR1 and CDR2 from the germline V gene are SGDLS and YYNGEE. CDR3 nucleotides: TGTGCCAGCAGCGTCGGGACCGCGGTTGAAGCTTTCTTT. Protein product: CASSVGTAVEAFF.

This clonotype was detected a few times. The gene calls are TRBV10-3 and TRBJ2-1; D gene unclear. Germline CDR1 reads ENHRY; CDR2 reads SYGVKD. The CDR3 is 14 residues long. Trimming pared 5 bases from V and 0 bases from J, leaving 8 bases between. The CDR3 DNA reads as TGTGCCATCAGTCCCACGAGCTCCTACAATGAGCAGTTCTTC. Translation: CAISPTSSYNEQFF.

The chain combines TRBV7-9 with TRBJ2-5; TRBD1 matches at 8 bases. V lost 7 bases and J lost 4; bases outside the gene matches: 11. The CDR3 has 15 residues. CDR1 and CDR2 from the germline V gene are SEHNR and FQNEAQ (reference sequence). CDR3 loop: CASILGAGGTETQYF. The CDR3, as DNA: TGTGCCAGCATCCTAGGGGCAGGGGGCACAGAGACCCAGTACTTC.

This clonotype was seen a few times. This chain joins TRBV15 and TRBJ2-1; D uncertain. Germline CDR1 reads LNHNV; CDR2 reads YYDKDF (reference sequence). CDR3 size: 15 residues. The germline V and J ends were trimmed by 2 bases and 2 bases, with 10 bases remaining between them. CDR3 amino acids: CATSRLPLAYNEQFF. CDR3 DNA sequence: TGTGCCACCAGCAGACTACCCCTGGCCTACAATGAGCAGTTCTTC.

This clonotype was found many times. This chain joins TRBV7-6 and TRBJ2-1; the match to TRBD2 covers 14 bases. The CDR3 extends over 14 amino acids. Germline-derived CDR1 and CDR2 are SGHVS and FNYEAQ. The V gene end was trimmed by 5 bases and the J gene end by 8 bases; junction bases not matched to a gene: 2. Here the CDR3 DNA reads TGTGCCAGCAGCCTGGGACTAGCGGGAGATGAGCAGTTCTTC. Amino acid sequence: CASSLGLAGDEQFF.

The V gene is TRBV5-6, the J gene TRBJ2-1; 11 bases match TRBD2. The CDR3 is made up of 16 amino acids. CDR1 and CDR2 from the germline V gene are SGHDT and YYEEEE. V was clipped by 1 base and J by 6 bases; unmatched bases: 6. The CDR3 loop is CASSLLGLAGGNEQFF. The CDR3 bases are TGTGCCAGCAGCTTGCTTGGCCTAGCGGGGGGCAATGAGCAGTTCTTC.

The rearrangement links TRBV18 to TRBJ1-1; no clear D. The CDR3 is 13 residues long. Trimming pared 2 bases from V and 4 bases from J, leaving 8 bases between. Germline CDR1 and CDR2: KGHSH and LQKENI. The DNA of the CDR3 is TGTGCCAGCTCACCAGTAAGGTCCACTGAAGCTTTCTTT. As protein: CASSPVRSTEAFF. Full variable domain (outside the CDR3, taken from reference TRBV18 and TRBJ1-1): NAGVMQNPRHLVRRRGQEARLRCSPMKGHSHVYWYRQLPEEGLKFMVYLQKENIIDESGMPKERFSAEFPKEGPSILRIQQVVRGDSAAYFCASSPVRSTEAFFGQGTRLTVV.

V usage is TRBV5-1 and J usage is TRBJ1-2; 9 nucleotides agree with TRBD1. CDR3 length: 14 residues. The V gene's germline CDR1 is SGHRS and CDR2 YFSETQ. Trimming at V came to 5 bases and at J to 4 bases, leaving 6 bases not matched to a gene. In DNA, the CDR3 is TGCGCCAGCAGTTCCGGGACAGGGAGCTATGGCTACACCTTC. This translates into CASSSGTGSYGYTF.

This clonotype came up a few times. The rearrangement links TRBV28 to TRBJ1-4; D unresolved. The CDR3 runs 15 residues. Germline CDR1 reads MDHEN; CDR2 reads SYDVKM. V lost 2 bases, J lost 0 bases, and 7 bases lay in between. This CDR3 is CASSLTEATNEKLFF. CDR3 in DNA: TGTGCCAGCAGTTTAACAGAAGCAACTAATGAAAAACTGTTTTTT.

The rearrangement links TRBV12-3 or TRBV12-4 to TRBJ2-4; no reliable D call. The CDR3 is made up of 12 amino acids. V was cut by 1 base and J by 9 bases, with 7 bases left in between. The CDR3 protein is CASSLGVFIQYF. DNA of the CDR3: TGTGCCAGCAGTTTAGGGGTTTTCATTCAGTACTTC.

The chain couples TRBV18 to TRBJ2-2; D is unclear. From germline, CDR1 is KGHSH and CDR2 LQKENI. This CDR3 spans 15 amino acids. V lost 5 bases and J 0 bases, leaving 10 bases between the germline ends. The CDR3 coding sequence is TGTGCCAGCTCAGAGAACAAACCGAACACCGGGGAGCTGTTTTTT. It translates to CASSENKPNTGELFF.

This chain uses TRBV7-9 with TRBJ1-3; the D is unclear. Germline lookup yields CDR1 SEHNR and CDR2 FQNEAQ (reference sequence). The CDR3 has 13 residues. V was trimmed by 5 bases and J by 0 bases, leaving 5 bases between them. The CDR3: CASSLYSGNTIYF. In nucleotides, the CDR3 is TGTGCCAGCAGCCTGTACTCTGGAAACACCATATATTTT.

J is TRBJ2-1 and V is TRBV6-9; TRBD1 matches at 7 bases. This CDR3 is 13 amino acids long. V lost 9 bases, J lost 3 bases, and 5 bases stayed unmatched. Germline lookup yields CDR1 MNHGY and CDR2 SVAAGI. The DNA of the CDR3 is TGTGCCAGTGCACGGACAGGCTACAATGAGCAGTTCTTC. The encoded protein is CASARTGYNEQFF.

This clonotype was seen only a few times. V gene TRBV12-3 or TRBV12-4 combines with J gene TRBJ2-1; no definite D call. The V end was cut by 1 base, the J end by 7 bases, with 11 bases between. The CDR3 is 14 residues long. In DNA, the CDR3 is TGTGCCAGCAGTTTAGAACTGAGTGGTAATGAGCAGTTCTTC. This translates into CASSLELSGNEQFF.

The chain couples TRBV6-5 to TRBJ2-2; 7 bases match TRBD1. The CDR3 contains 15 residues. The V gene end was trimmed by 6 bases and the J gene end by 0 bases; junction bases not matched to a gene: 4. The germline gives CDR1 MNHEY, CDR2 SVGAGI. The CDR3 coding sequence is TGTGCCAGCAGACAGGGACAGACGAACACCGGGGAGCTGTTTTTT. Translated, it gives CASRQGQTNTGELFF.

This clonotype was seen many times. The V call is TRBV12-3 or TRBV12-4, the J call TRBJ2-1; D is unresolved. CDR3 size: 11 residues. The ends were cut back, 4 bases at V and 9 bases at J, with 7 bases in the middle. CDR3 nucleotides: TGTGCCAGCAGTTATTACGGTGAGCAGTTCTTC. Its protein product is CASSYYGEQFF.

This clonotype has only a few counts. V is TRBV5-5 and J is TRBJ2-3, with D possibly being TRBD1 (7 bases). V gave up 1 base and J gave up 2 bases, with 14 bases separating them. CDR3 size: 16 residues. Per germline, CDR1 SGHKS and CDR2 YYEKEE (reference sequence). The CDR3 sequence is CASSLSAGQFTDTQYF. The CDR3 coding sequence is TGTGCCAGCAGCTTGAGTGCGGGACAGTTCACAGATACGCAGTATTTT.

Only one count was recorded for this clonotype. Written as DNA, the CDR3 is TGTGCCAGCAGCGTAGAGGGGCGTAGGAGTGAGCAGTTCTTC. Translated, it gives CASSVEGRRSEQFF. The chain employs TRBV9 and TRBJ2-1; D perhaps matches TRBD1 (5 bases). Germline assignment: CDR1 SGDLS and CDR2 YYNGEE. The CDR3 extends over 14 amino acids. The V end lost 0 bases, the J end lost 9 bases, and 13 bases lay between the germline ends.

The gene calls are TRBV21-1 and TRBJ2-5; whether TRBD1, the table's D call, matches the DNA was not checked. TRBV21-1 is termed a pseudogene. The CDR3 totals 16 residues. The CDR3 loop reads CASSKARLDRQETQYF. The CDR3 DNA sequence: TGTGCCAGCAGCAAAGCGCGTTTAGACAGACAAGAGACCCAGTACTTC.

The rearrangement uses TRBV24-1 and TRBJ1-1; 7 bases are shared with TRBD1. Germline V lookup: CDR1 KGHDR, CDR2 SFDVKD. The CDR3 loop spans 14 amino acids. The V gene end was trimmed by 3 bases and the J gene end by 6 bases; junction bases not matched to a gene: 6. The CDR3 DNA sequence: TGTGCCACCAGTGATAGCACAGGGGCCGCTGAAGCTTTCTTT. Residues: CATSDSTGAAEAFF.

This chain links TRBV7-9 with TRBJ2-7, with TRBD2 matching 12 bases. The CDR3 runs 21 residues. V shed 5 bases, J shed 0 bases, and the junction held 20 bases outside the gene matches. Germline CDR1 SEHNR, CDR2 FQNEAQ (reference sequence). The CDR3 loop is CASSRRGVRTSGTGSSYEQYF. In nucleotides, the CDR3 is TGTGCCAGCAGCCGGCGGGGGGTGAGGACTAGCGGGACAGGTAGCTCCTACGAGCAGTACTTC. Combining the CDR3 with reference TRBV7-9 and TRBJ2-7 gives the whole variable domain DTGVSQNPRHKITKRGQNVTFRCDPISEHNRLYWYRQTLGQGPEFLTYFQNEAQLEKSRLLSDRFSAERPKGSFSTLEIQRTEQGDSAMYLCASSRRGVRTSGTGSSYEQYFGPGTRLTVT.

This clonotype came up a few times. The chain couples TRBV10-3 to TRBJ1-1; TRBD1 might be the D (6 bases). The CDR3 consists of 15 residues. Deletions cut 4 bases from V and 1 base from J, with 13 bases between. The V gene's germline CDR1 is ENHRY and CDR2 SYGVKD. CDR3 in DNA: TGTGCCATCAGTGCCGAGTGGGGGGCGAACACTGAAGCTTTCTTT. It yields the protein CAISAEWGANTEAFF.

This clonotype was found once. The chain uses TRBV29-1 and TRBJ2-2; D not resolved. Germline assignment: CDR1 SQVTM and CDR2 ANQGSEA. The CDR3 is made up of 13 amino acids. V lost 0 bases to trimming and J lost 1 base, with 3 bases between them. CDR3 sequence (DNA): TGCAGCGTTGAAGAGGGGAACACCGGGGAGCTGTTTTTT. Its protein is CSVEEGNTGELFF.

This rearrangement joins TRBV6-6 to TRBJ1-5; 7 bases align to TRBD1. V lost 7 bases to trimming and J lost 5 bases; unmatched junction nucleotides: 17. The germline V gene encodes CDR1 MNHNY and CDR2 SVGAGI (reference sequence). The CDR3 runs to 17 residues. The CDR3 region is CASTRGGRRDSDQPQHF. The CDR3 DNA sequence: TGTGCCAGCACTCGGGGGGGGCGCCGGGACAGCGATCAGCCCCAGCATTTT.

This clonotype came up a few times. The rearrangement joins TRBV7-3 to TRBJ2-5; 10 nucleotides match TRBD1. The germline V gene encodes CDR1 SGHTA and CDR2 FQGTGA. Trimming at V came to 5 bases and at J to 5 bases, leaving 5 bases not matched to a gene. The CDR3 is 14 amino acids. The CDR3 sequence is CASSPTGGIETQYF. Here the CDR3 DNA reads TGTGCCAGCAGCCCGACAGGGGGCATCGAGACCCAGTACTTC.

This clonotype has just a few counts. The chain's CDR3 is CASSQTGLWNTEAFF. Written as DNA, the CDR3 is TGCGCCAGCAGCCAAACCGGACTGTGGAACACTGAAGCTTTCTTT. The J gene is TRBJ1-1, the V gene TRBV4-1; D gene ambiguous. The CDR3 spans 15 residues. The V end was cut by 2 bases, the J end by 1 base, with 11 bases between. CDR1 MGHRA and CDR2 YSYEKL come from the germline V gene.

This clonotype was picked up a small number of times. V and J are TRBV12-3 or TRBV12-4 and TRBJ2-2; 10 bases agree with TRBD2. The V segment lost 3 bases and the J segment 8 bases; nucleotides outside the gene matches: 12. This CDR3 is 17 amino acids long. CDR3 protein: CASSFPLRLAGLGELFF. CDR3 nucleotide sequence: TGTGCCAGCAGTTTTCCGTTAAGACTAGCGGGTTTGGGGGAGCTGTTTTTT.

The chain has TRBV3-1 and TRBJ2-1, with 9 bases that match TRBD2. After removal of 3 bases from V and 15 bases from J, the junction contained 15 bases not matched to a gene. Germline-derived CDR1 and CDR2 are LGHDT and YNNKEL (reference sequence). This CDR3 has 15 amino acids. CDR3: CASSQEPGLARAPFF. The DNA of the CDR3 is TGTGCCAGCAGCCAGGAACCGGGACTAGCTCGTGCACCGTTCTTC.

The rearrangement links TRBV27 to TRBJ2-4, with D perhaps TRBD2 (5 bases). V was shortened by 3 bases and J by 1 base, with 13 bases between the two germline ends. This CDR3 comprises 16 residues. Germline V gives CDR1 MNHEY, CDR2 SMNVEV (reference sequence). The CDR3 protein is CASSFRGPGAKNIQYF. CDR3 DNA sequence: TGTGCCAGCAGTTTTAGAGGGCCGGGGGCCAAAAACATTCAGTACTTC.

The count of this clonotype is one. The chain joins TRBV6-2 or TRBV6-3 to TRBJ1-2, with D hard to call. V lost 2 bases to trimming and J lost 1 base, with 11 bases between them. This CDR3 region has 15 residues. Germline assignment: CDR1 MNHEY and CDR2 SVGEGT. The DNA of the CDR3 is TGTGCCAGCAGTTACAGCCTCTTAATTAACTATGGCTACACCTTC. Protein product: CASSYSLLINYGYTF.

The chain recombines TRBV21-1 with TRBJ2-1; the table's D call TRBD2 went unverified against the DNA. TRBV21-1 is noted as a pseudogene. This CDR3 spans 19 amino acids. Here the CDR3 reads CASSKVLAVGPYHTRGQFF. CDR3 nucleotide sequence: TGTGCCAGCAGCAAAGTACTAGCAGTCGGGCCTTACCATACCCGGGGGCAGTTCTTC.